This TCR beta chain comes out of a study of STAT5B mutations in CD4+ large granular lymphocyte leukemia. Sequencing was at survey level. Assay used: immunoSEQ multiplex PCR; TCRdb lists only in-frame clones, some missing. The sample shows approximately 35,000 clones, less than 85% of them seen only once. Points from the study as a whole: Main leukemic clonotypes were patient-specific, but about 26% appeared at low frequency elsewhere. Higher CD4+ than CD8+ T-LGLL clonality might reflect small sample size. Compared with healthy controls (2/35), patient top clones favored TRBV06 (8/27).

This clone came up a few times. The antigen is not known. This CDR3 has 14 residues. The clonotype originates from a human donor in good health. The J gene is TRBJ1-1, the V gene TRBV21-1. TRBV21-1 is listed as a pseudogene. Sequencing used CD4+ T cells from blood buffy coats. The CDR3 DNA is TGTGCCAGCCCCCCAGGGCCAGGACTCACTGAAGCTTTCTTT. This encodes CASPPGPGLTEAFF.